One sample yielded the 26 T cell receptor beta chains listed below, sequenced in a study of tumor-infiltrating lymphocytes in primary liver carcinoma. From approximately 20-30 mg of unsorted bulk tissue, DNA and RNA were co-extracted together. A primer in the constant region served to generate TCR beta cDNA from about 480 ng of total RNA. Amplification in three nested multiplex PCR rounds with slightly modified ARM-PCR gave rise to TCR beta libraries. The opening two PCR rounds, approximately 10 cycles each, paired TRBV1-TRBV30 forward primers with a C-beta reverse primer. Each CDR3 protein is one row after TCRdb ran MiXCR on the multiplex PCR reads. The sample carries 52,000 or so distinct CDR3 sequences, roughly 80% recorded once. Sequenced input: liver tumor tissue from sampling region 5. Subset indicated: tumor region T5, tumor centre. The receptors derive from a man aged 40-55 years with primary liver carcinoma and hepatitis B virus infection.

The rearrangement joins TRBV5-5 to TRBJ2-4, with 8 nucleotides matching TRBD2. Germline V gives CDR1 SGHKS, CDR2 YYEKEE (reference sequence). With V trimmed by 5 bases and J by 5 bases, 18 bases remained unmatched. The CDR3 contains 18 residues. The CDR3 region has the DNA TGTGCCAGCAGTCCTCGGTTCGGGGGGGCCATAGCTGAAAACATTCAGTACTTC. Translating gives CASSPRFGGAIAENIQYF.

This clonotype appeared a single time. Mismatch with germline at one junction end may stem from a read error. This chain links TRBV11-2 with TRBJ2-1, with D perhaps being TRBD1 or TRBD2 (5 bases each). CDR1 SGHAT and CDR2 FQNNGV come from the germline V gene. This CDR3 is 15 amino acids long. In DNA, the CDR3 is TGTGTCAGCAGCTTAGATCTGGGGACCTGCTATGAGCAGTTCTTC. Protein: CVSSLDLGTCYEQFF.

The gene calls are TRBV28 and TRBJ2-1, with D perhaps TRBD2 (5 bases). V lost 10 bases and J lost 0, with 16 bases in between. CDR3 length equals 15 residues. The germline CDR1 and CDR2 sequences are MDHEN and SYDVKM. The CDR3 is CATRLISGSYNEQFF. CDR3 DNA: TGTGCCACCAGACTAATTTCGGGCTCCTACAATGAGCAGTTCTTC.

The V call is TRBV5-1, the J call TRBJ1-2; D not certain. This CDR3 has 13 amino acids. Germline V gene lookup returns CDR1 SGHRS and CDR2 YFSETQ. The ends were cut back, 0 bases at V and 8 bases at J, with 11 bases in the middle. This CDR3 is CASSLGFLRGYTF. CDR3 in DNA: TGCGCCAGCAGCTTGGGATTTCTGAGGGGCTACACCTTC.

This clonotype has only one observation. Germline is not matched at one junction end, which may reflect a read error. The V call is TRBV4-1, the J call TRBJ2-7, with D tentatively TRBD2 (5 bases). From germline, CDR1 is MGHRA and CDR2 YSYEKL. The CDR3 consists of 14 residues. The CDR3 coding sequence is TGCGCCAGCAGTCATAGTAGCGATTCCTACGAGCAGTATTTC. This sequence encodes CASSHSSDSYEQYF.

This clonotype was counted a few times. The chain combines TRBV6-2 or TRBV6-3 with TRBJ2-3; perhaps D is TRBD1 or TRBD2 (5 bases each). Germline CDR1 MNHEY, CDR2 SVGEGT. The CDR3 length is 16 residues. The DNA for the CDR3 is TGTGTCAACAGCTTCCTAGGACGGCTTGGGGGAGATACGCAGTATTTT. Translation gives CVNSFLGRLGGDTQYF.

Comment on this clonotype: Germline is not matched at one junction end, which may reflect a read error. V usage is TRBV5-6 and J usage is TRBJ2-1; possible D gene TRBD2, 6 bases. This CDR3 region has 15 residues. Germline CDR1 is SGHDT and CDR2 is YYEEEE. In nucleotides, the CDR3 is TGTGCCAGCAGCTACCGGGGGTGGGCCTACAATGAGCAGATCTTC. Amino acid sequence: CASSYRGWAYNEQIF.

This rearrangement joins TRBV11-1 to TRBJ2-1; D is possibly TRBD1 (5 bases). This CDR3 comprises 16 residues. From germline, CDR1 is SGHAT and CDR2 FQDESV (reference sequence). V shed 10 bases and J shed 0 bases, with 19 bases lying between them. The CDR3: CANRPLVADSYNEQFF. The CDR3 DNA reads as TGTGCCAACAGGCCCCTGGTGGCGGACTCCTACAATGAGCAGTTCTTC. The variable domain in full, with the rest retrieved from reference TRBV11-1 and TRBJ2-1, is EAEVAQSPRYKITEKSQAVAFWCDPISGHATLYWYRQILGQGPELLVQFQDESVVDDSQLPKDRFSAERLKGVDSTLKIQPAELGDSAMYLCANRPLVADSYNEQFFGPGTRLTVL.

V and J are TRBV7-9 and TRBJ2-1; TRBD2 aligns across 8 bases. The trim removed 7 bases at V and 7 bases at J, leaving 9 bases unmatched. CDR3 length: 14 residues. CDR1 is SEHNR, CDR2 FQNEAQ, per germline (reference sequence). CDR3: CASNSATSGNEQFF. The CDR3 DNA sequence: TGTGCCAGCAACTCCGCCACTAGCGGTAATGAGCAGTTCTTC.

The chain uses TRBV11-2 and TRBJ2-7; TRBD2 aligns across 16 bases. Germline V CDR1 and CDR2: SGHAT, FQNNGV. The CDR3 spans 18 residues. In nucleotides, the CDR3 is TGTACCTGCAGCTCTGAAGGGACTAGCGGGAGGGCTTCCTACGAGCAGTACTTC. Its translation: CTCSSEGTSGRASYEQYF.

Of note for this clonotype: At one end, the junction sequence differs from germline, possibly due to a read error. V usage is TRBV6-1 and J usage is TRBJ2-7; D is perhaps TRBD1 (5 bases). Germline loops: CDR1 MNHNS, CDR2 SASEGT. The CDR3 is 14 residues long. The chain's CDR3 is CAGSVGQGQYEQYF. The CDR3 DNA reads TGTGCCGGCAGTGTTGGACAAGGCCAATACGAGCAGTACTTC.

Concerning this clonotype: This may be a read error, as it is one base from a much larger clone. V and J are TRBV9 and TRBJ2-6, with D tentatively TRBD2 (6 bases). The CDR3 sequence is 17 residues long. Per germline, CDR1 SGDLS and CDR2 YYNGEE. CDR3 region: CAISVADEYSGANVLTF. CDR3 DNA sequence: TGTGCCATCAGCGTAGCGGACGAATACTCTGGGGCCAACGTCCTGACTTTC. The entire variable domain, with the rest obtained from reference TRBV9 and TRBJ2-6, is as follows: DSGVTQTPKHLITATGQRVTLRCSPRSGDLSVYWYQQSLDQGLQFLIQYYNGEERAKGNILERFSAQQFPDLHSELNLSSLELGDSALYFCAISVADEYSGANVLTFGAGSRLTVL.

The chain links TRBV30 to TRBJ1-5, with no clear D. In germline, CDR1 is GTSNPN, CDR2 SVGIG (reference sequence). The CDR3 has 16 amino acids. Trimming shortened V by 4 bases and J by 0 bases, and 16 bases separated the two germline ends. CDR3 sequence: CAWIVSLPYSNQPQHF. CDR3 bases: TGTGCCTGGATTGTCTCCCTACCATATAGCAATCAGCCCCAGCATTTT.

This clonotype has only a few counts. The chain joins TRBV9 to TRBJ2-2; D may be TRBD1 (5 bases). The CDR3 is 14 residues long. Germline CDR1 SGDLS, CDR2 YYNGEE. V dropped 4 bases and J dropped 1 base, with 8 bases sitting between them. CDR3 sequence (DNA): TGTGCCAGCAGCCCCACAGGGAACACCGGGGAGCTGTTTTTT. It is translated as CASSPTGNTGELFF.

The J gene is TRBJ1-4, the V gene TRBV11-2, with D possibly TRBD1 on 5 matching bases. The V gene lost 1 base and the J gene lost 13 bases, with 16 bases spanning the gap. The CDR3 spans 14 residues. CDR1 is SGHAT, CDR2 FQNNGV, per germline. CDR3: CASSLGQGAELLFF. CDR3 DNA: TGTGCCAGCAGCTTAGGGCAAGGGGCTGAACTACTGTTTTTT.

V is TRBV4-3 and J is TRBJ2-1; maybe TRBD2 (5 bases). V was trimmed by 0 bases and J by 8 bases, leaving 14 bases between them. This CDR3 is built from 15 residues. Germline assignment: CDR1 LGHNA and CDR2 YSLEER. For the CDR3, the DNA is TGCGCCAGCAGCCAAGAGATGGAGGCGAGCTATGAGCAGTTCTTC. This gives the protein CASSQEMEASYEQFF.

Remarks on this clonotype: In this CDR3 the conserved last residue, phenylalanine or tryptophan, is missing, so a read error is likely. The DNA is omitted, as the CDR3 cannot be located on it reliably, and the CDR3 follows TCRdb's listing. The chain joins TRBV11-2 to TRBJ2-6; TRBD1, the table's D call, was not compared with the DNA. Germline loops: CDR1 SGHAT, CDR2 FQNNGV. The CDR3 length equals 21 residues, ends included. Here the CDR3 reads CASSMGGDRGISLSGTNVLIL.

This clonotype occurred many times. J is TRBJ2-7 and V is TRBV11-2, with a tentative D call TRBD2 (5 bases). The V end lost 7 bases, the J end lost 2 bases, and 15 bases lay between the germline ends. Germline V lookup: CDR1 SGHAT, CDR2 FQNNGV. The CDR3 has 14 amino acids. The CDR3 DNA reads as TGTGCCAGCACCCGTGGGAGTTCCACCTACGAGCAGTACTTC. Translating gives CASTRGSSTYEQYF.

By sample share, this clonotype is medium-sized. V usage is TRBV6-2 or TRBV6-3 and J usage is TRBJ1-2, with D perhaps TRBD1 (5 bases). Germline CDR1 reads MNHEY; CDR2 reads SVGEGT. Trimming removed 4 bases at V and 4 bases at J, with 16 bases between. The CDR3 has 15 residues. The CDR3 nucleotides read TGTGCCAGCAGTTTAGCCGCAGGGCTCGGCTATGGCTACACCTTC. It specifies CASSLAAGLGYGYTF.

In the case of this clonotype: The germline gene is not matched at one end of the junction; a read error may be the cause. The rearrangement links TRBV4-1 to TRBJ2-3; 8 bases map to TRBD2. Germline V gene sequence: CDR1 MGHRA, CDR2 YSYEKL. The CDR3 consists of 17 residues. This chain's CDR3 is CASSRANSGAHTYTQYF. The CDR3, as DNA: TGCGCCAGCAGCCGAGCAAATAGCGGGGCCCACACATATACGCAGTATTTT.

In the case of this clonotype: A junction boundary mismatches the germline segment, possibly from a read error. V gene TRBV12-3 or TRBV12-4 combines with J gene TRBJ1-3; no reliable D call. This CDR3 is built from 15 residues. Here the CDR3 DNA reads TGTGCTAGCAGTTTTGCTAGTCTCTCTGGAAACACCACATATTTT. As protein: CASSFASLSGNTTYF.

Concerning this clonotype itself: Possible read error: a much larger clone is one base away. The chain uses TRBV28 and TRBJ1-5, with D uncertain. The CDR3 runs 14 residues. Germline V gene lookup returns CDR1 MDHEN and CDR2 SYDVKM. CDR3 region: CASEPVQFNQLQHF. As DNA, the CDR3 is TGTGCCAGCGAGCCCGTCCAGTTTAATCAGCTCCAGCATTTT.

The chain uses TRBV5-1 and TRBJ2-1; D might be TRBD2 (6 bases). Germline-derived CDR1 and CDR2 are SGHRS and YFSETQ. The CDR3 is 16 amino acids. V shed 10 bases and J shed 0 bases, with 20 bases lying between them. The CDR3 sequence is CAGISGGAISYNEQFF. The CDR3 coding sequence is TGCGCCGGCATTTCAGGCGGGGCAATCTCCTACAATGAGCAGTTCTTC.

The chain uses TRBV7-9 and TRBJ1-2; D might be TRBD1 (5 bases). Trimming pared 5 bases from V and 10 bases from J, leaving 20 bases between. Looked up from germline, CDR1 is SEHNR and CDR2 is FQNEAQ (reference sequence). CDR3 length equals 14 residues. CDR3 in amino acids: CASSTSGGELDYTF. The CDR3 coding sequence is TGTGCCAGCAGCACATCTGGGGGAGAACTGGACTACACCTTC.

The rearrangement joins TRBV29-1 to TRBJ2-5, with no clear D. Between the trimmed V and J ends, which lost 0 bases and 5 bases, there was a span of 13 bases. This CDR3 is 14 amino acids long. CDR1 is SQVTM and CDR2 is ANQGSEA in the germline V gene. The CDR3 here is CSVEDVGRGETQYF. CDR3 in DNA: TGCAGCGTTGAAGATGTTGGACGAGGTGAGACCCAGTACTTC.

On this clonotype: At one end the junction does not follow the germline gene, possibly because of a read error. The chain links TRBV29-1 to TRBJ2-5; 8 bases are a match to TRBD1. This CDR3 has 15 amino acids. Germline V gene data show CDR1 as SQVTM and CDR2 as ANQGSEA. The CDR3 sequence: CSVWGTGPPREIQYF. CDR3 nucleotide sequence: TGTAGCGTTTGGGGGACAGGACCTCCGAGGGAGATCCAGTACTTC.